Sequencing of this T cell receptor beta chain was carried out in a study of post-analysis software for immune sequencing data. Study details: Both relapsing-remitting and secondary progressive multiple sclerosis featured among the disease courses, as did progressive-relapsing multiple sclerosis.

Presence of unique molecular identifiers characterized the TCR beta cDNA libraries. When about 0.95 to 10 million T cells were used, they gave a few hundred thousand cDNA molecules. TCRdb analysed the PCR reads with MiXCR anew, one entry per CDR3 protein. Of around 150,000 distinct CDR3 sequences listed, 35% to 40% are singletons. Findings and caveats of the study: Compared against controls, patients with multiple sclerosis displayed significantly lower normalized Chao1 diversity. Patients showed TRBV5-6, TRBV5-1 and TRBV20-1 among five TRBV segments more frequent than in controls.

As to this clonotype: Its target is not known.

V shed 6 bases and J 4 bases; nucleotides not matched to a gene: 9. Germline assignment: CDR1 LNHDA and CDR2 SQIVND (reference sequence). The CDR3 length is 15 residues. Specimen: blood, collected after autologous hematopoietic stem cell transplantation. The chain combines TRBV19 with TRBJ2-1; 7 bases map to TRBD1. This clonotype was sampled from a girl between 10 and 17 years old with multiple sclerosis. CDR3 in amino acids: CASSRAGGVYNEQFF. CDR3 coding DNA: TGTGCCAGTAGCCGAGCAGGGGGAGTTTACAATGAGCAGTTCTTC. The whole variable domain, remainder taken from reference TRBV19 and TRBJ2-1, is DGGITQSPKYLFRKEGQNVTLSCEQNLNHDAMYWYRQDPGQGLRLIYYSQIVNDFQKGDIAEGYSVSREKKESFPLTVTSAQKNPTAFYLCASSRAGGVYNEQFFGPGTRLTVL.